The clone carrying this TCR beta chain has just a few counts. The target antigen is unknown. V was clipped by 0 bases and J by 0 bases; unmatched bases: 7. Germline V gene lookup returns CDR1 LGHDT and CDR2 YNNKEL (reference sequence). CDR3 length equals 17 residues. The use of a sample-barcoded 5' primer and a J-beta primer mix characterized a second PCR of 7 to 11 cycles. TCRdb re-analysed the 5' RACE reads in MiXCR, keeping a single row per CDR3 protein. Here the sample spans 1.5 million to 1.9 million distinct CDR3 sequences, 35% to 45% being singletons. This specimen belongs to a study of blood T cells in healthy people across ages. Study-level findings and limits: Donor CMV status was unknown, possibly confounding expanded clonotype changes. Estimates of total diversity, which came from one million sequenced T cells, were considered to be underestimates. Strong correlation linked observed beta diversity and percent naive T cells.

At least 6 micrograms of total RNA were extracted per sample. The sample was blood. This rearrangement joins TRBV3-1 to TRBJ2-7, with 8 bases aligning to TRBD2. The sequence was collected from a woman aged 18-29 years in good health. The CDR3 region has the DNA TGTGCCAGCAGCCAAGATCTTCTAGCGGGCCTCTCCTACGAGCAGTACTTC. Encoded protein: CASSQDLLAGLSYEQYF.